This T cell receptor beta chain emerged from a study of spatial heterogeneity in lung cancer. Study-level information: Among detected sequences, beta-chain ones consistently exceeded alpha-chain ones in number.

This clonotype was counted at least ten times. Time point meaning: sample taken at primary tumor resection. The input material, whole RNA from tumor, nontumor lung or frozen PBMC, was sequenced unsorted. TCRdb analysed the 5' RACE reads with MiXCR anew, one entry per CDR3 protein. The data hold about 50,000 distinct CDR3 sequences, with roughly 7.2% observed a single time. CDR3 length equals 15 residues. Germline assignment: CDR1 SGHAT and CDR2 FQNNGV. V lost 7 bases to trimming and J lost 4 bases, with 19 bases between them. The TCR was taken from a female donor with early-stage non-small cell lung cancer. The rearrangement links TRBV11-2 to TRBJ1-2; D is perhaps TRBD1 (6 bases). Here the sequenced sample was PBMCs, taken at surgery. The CDR3 region is CASTMGPGHSYGYTF. In DNA, the CDR3 is TGTGCCAGCACCATGGGACCGGGACACAGCTATGGCTACACCTTC.